This T cell receptor (beta chain) was captured in a study of blood T cell repertoires in COVID-19. Study information: COVID-19 samples from acute and convalescent phases originated in the United States, Italy and Spain.

This clone was seen a few times. Trimming removed 5 bases at V and 1 base at J, with 14 bases between. Germline-derived CDR1 and CDR2 are SGHAT and FQNNGV. The CDR3 has 16 amino acids. Using immunoSEQ multiplex PCR, the repertoire was profiled, and TCRdb retains in-frame clones only, with some absent. The top ten hold more than 10% of the sample, which has some 80,000 clones, 80% seen once. This sequence was found in a woman between 40 and 55 years old with active or convalescent COVID-19. Sequenced material: peripheral blood. The chain links TRBV11-2 to TRBJ2-2; D might be TRBD2 (5 bases). The CDR3 is CASSNHGLLNTGELFF. Here the CDR3 DNA reads TGTGCCAGCAGCAACCACGGACTCCTGAACACCGGGGAGCTGTTTTTT.